Listed below are T cell receptor beta chains from one sample, sequenced in a study of shared clonotypes between healthy human individuals. Clones were sequenced by immunoSEQ multiplex PCR, and TCRdb holds only the in-frame ones, with some missing. Among around 2.5 million clones listed, more than 85% were seen once. The material sequenced was naive CD4+ T cells from PBMCs. These TCRs come from a man between 18 and 35 years old in good health. Some clones in this sample may be carry-over from other donors' samples. Both conserved end residues are part of each CDR3. D genes are given only for firm matches. Expanded clones get a size class; other rows say once, few or many, or leave the size out.

v_gene	abundance	d_gene	j_gene	CDR3aa	CDR3nt
TRBV4-2	-	-	TRBJ1-1	CASSQDPRADTEAFF	TGTGCCAGCAGCCAAGATCCCAGGGCGGACACTGAAGCTTTCTTT
TRBV7-6	-	-	TRBJ2-7	CASSRLVGGRPEQYF	TGTGCCAGCAGCCGCCTGGTGGGGGGGCGCCCCGAGCAGTACTTC
TRBV9	-	TRBD2	TRBJ2-7	CASSSSGGGSYEQYF	TGTGCCAGCAGCTCCTCAGGTGGCGGGAGTTACGAGCAGTACTTC
TRBV5-5	-	-	TRBJ2-3	CASSRSGGTDTQYF	TGTGCCAGCAGCCGTAGCGGTGGCACAGATACGCAGTATTTT
TRBV7-3	-	TRBD1	TRBJ2-2	CASSSGQAKTGELFF	TGTGCCAGCAGCTCTGGACAGGCGAAAACCGGGGAGCTGTTTTTT
TRBV9	-	TRBD2	TRBJ2-1	CASSVELAGGYNEQFF	TGTGCCAGCAGCGTAGAGCTCGCGGGAGGGTACAATGAGCAGTTCTTC
TRBV18	-	-	TRBJ1-5	CASSLQGREQPQHF	TGTGCCAGCTCACTACAGGGAAGGGAGCAGCCCCAGCATTTT
TRBV21-1	-	-	TRBJ2-1	CASSHRTSGRTSNTGNELLQFF	TGTGCCAGCAGCCACAGGACTAGCGGGAGGACTAGTAATACTGGCAATGAGCTGCTGCAGTTCTTC
TRBV5-1	once	-	TRBJ2-1	CATTGSSYNEQFF	TGCGCCACCACAGGGAGCTCCTACAATGAGCAGTTCTTC
TRBV2	-	TRBD1	TRBJ2-3	CASSLRTGGSDTQYF	TGTGCCAGCAGTCTCAGGACAGGGGGATCGGATACGCAGTATTTT
TRBV19	-	-	TRBJ2-7	CASSRASIYEQYF	TGTGCCAGTAGTAGGGCTAGCATCTACGAGCAGTACTTC
TRBV6-1	-	-	TRBJ1-3	CASSDARQKGNTIYF	TGTGCCAGCAGTGATGCCAGGCAGAAAGGAAACACCATATATTTT
TRBV28	-	-	TRBJ2-5	CASSYGLQETQYF	TGTGCCAGCAGCTACGGACTGCAAGAGACCCAGTACTTC
TRBV2	once	-	TRBJ2-7	CASRQAYEQYF	TGTGCCAGCCGACAGGCCTACGAGCAGTACTTC
TRBV27	-	TRBD1	TRBJ1-2	CASSLSPRQGDRSYGYTF	TGTGCCAGCAGTTTATCCCCTCGACAGGGGGATCGGAGCTATGGCTACACCTTC
TRBV7-3	-	-	TRBJ1-3	CASSFPGNTIYF	TGTGCCAGCAGTTTTCCTGGAAACACCATATATTTT
TRBV6-5	-	-	TRBJ1-2	CASSYSGSGAYGYTF	TGTGCCAGCAGTTACTCGGGGTCGGGGGCCTATGGCTACACCTTC
TRBV6-6	-	TRBD1	TRBJ1-1	CASSNRGLGVGLAFF	TGTGCCAGCAGTAACAGGGGGCTAGGTGTTGGTTTAGCTTTCTTT
TRBV7-2	-	TRBD1	TRBJ1-2	CASSFRQGGGYTF	TGTGCCAGCAGCTTCAGGCAGGGGGGTGGCTACACCTTC
TRBV28	-	-	TRBJ2-7	CASSIGGTAAYEQYF	TGTGCCAGCAGCATTGGGGGGACTGCAGCCTACGAGCAGTACTTC
TRBV7-3	-	TRBD1	TRBJ1-2	CASSKGTGNYGYTF	TGTGCCAGCAGCAAAGGGACAGGGAACTATGGCTACACCTTC
TRBV7-9	-	-	TRBJ1-5	CASSSKAGGQGPQHF	TGTGCCAGCAGCTCTAAGGCGGGGGGGCAGGGACCCCAGCATTTT
TRBV5-6	-	TRBD1	TRBJ2-5	CASSLTGVTETQYF	TGTGCCAGCAGCCTGACAGGGGTTACTGAGACCCAGTACTTC
TRBV27	-	-	TRBJ2-4	CASSLRGTKNIQYF	TGTGCCAGCAGTTTAAGGGGAACCAAAAACATTCAGTACTTC
TRBV5-1	-	-	TRBJ2-7	CASSLEQGVSGQYF	TGCGCCAGCAGCTTGGAACAAGGGGTATCGGGGCAGTACTTC
TRBV4-2	-	TRBD1	TRBJ1-5	CASSQGQGDRQPQHF	TGTGCCAGCAGCCAGGGACAGGGGGATCGACAGCCCCAGCATTTT
TRBV29-1	once	TRBD1	TRBJ2-7	CSVEEDRGREQYF	TGCAGCGTTGAGGAGGACAGGGGGCGCGAGCAGTACTTC
TRBV6-1	once	TRBD1	TRBJ2-5	CASRAGGQETQYF	TGTGCCAGCAGGGCAGGGGGCCAAGAGACCCAGTACTTC
TRBV9	-	TRBD2	TRBJ2-1	CASSLLDSGGYNEQFF	TGTGCCAGCAGCCTGTTGGACAGCGGGGGATACAATGAGCAGTTCTTC
TRBV11-2	-	-	TRBJ2-6	CASSKQAAGYSGANVLTF	TGTGCCAGCAGTAAACAGGCTGCGGGGTACTCTGGGGCCAACGTCCTGACTTTC
TRBV2	-	-	TRBJ2-5	CASRKSRVIQETQYF	TGTGCCAGCAGGAAATCCCGCGTGATCCAAGAGACCCAGTACTTC
TRBV5-1	once	-	TRBJ2-7	CASSLGSAGPGEQYF	TGCGCCAGCAGCTTGGGGTCTGCGGGCCCGGGCGAGCAGTACTTC
TRBV29-1	-	TRBD2	TRBJ2-3	CSVELAADTQYF	TGCAGCGTTGAACTAGCGGCGGATACGCAGTATTTT
TRBV10-3	-	-	TRBJ2-1	CAISGRVLYNEQFF	TGTGCCATCAGTGGTCGGGTCCTCTACAATGAGCAGTTCTTC
TRBV7-9	-	TRBD2	TRBJ2-3	CASSRTSGGSSTDTQYF	TGTGCCAGCAGTCGGACTAGCGGGGGGTCTAGCACAGATACGCAGTATTTT
TRBV11-3	-	-	TRBJ2-7	CASSREAGSERIF	TGTGCCAGCAGCCGTGAAGCTGGCTCGGAGCGGATCTTC
TRBV27	once	-	TRBJ2-7	CASSTRGPTYEQYF	TGTGCCAGCAGTACCCGGGGACCTACCTACGAGCAGTACTTC
TRBV28	-	-	TRBJ2-1	CASSPPRRGQHEQFF	TGTGCCAGCAGTCCCCCCAGGAGGGGGCAGCATGAGCAGTTCTTC
TRBV6-1	-	-	TRBJ2-3	CASSEAVKLEYF	TGTGCCAGCAGTGAAGCGGTAAAACTGGAGTATTTT